This TCR beta chain was retrieved from a study of blood T cell repertoires in COVID-19. The overall study: The United States, Italy and Spain provided the acute and convalescent COVID-19 samples.

The CDR3 covers 13 residues. Deletions cut 1 base from V and 2 bases from J, with 7 bases between. Germline V gene sequence: CDR1 SGHDT, CDR2 YYEEEE. As processed by the authors: Amplification with reference gene primers provided the estimates of nucleated cell counts. Sequencing used immunoSEQ multiplex PCR; TCRdb keeps in-frame clones, though not all of them. V and J calls and clone size follow that table, whereas D and trimming were derived from the DNA. The data show about 100,000 clones, with over 75% seen just once and about 6.3% held by the top ten. The sequencing sample was made of peripheral blood. The chain joins TRBV5-6 to TRBJ2-7; D not resolved. The receptor was isolated from a human donor in a cohort sampled during active COVID-19. The CDR3 coding sequence is TGTGCCAGCAGCTTGTCTTTCCCCTACGAGCAGTACTTC. Amino acid sequence: CASSLSFPYEQYF.